This T cell receptor (beta chain) was profiled in a study of T cells after yellow fever vaccination. General observations from the study: After the booster, over 95% of CD4 and approximately 90% of CD8 primary-response clones were re-detected. The sorted memory subsets sampled on day 0 contained almost no detectable vaccine-responding clonotypes.

CDR1 and CDR2 (germline): MNHEY, SVGEGT. The CDR3 has 14 amino acids. V was clipped by 3 bases and J by 5 bases, with 10 bases between them. This clonotype was found many times. TCRdb re-called the 5' RACE reads through MiXCR, storing one row per CDR3 protein. Counted here are about 20,000 distinct CDR3 sequences, 5.2% occurring once; the ten biggest clones make up 15% to 25%. The sample consisted of PBMCs, either bulk or a sorted T-cell subset (CD4+, CD8+, memory, or dextramer-sorted; not recorded which), taken about 49 days after the first yellow fever vaccination. The receptor comes from a man between 18 and 35 years old who received the YFV17D yellow fever vaccine. The V call is TRBV6-2 or TRBV6-3, the J call TRBJ2-2; no reliable D call. CDR3 protein: CASSYWLGTGELFF. CDR3 DNA: TGTGCCAGCAGTTATTGGTTGGGTACCGGGGAGCTGTTTTTT.